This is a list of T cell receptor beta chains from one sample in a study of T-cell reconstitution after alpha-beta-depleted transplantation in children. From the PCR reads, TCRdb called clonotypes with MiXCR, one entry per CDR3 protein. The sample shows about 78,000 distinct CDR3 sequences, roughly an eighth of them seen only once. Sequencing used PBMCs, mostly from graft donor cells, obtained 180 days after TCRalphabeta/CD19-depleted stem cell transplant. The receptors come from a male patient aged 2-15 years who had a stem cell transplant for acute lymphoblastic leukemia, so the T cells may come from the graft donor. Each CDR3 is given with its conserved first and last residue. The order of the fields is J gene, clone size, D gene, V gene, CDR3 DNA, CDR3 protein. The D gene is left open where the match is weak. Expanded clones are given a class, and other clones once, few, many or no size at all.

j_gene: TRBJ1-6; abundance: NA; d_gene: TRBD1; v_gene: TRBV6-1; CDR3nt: TGTGCCAGCACCCTAGGGGGCGTATCACCCCTCCACTTT; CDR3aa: CASTLGGVSPLHF
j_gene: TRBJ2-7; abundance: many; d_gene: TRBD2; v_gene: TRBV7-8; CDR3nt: TGTGCCAGCAGCTCCAGCGGGGGTAAAGAGCAGTACTTC; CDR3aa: CASSSSGGKEQYF
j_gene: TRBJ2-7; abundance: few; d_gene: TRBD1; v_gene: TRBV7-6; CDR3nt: TGTGCCAGCAGCTTAATGACAGGGGGATACTACGAGCAGTACTTC; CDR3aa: CASSLMTGGYYEQYF
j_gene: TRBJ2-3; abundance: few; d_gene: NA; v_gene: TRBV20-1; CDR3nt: TGCAGTGCTAAAAGACCCCTAAGAGATACGCAGTATTTT; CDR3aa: CSAKRPLRDTQYF
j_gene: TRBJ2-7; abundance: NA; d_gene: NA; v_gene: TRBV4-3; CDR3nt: TGCGCCAGCAGCCTACGGGACGGGGGGCCCCACGAGCAGTACTTC; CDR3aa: CASSLRDGGPHEQYF
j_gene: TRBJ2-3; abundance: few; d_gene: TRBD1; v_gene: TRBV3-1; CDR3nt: TGTGCCAGCAGCCAAGAGGACAGGGCGTTCTTTGGCACAGATACGCAGTATTTT; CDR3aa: CASSQEDRAFFGTDTQYF
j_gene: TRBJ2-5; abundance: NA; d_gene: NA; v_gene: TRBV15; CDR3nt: TGTGCCACCAGCAGCCTCCCTGGGTCCAGGGGGGTTCCAGAGTACTTC; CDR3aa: CATSSLPGSRGVPEYF
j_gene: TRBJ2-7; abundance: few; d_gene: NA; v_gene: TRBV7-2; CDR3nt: TGTGCCAGCAGCTTAGAAGGTAGCGGATACGAGCAGTACTTC; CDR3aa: CASSLEGSGYEQYF
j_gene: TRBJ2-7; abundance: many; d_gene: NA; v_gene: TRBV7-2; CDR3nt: TGTGCCAGCAGCTTGCAGGTTACCTACGAGCAGTACTTC; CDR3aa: CASSLQVTYEQYF
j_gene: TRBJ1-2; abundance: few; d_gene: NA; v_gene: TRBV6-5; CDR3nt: TGTGCCAGCACTTCAGGAGGGGTAGATTTCGGCTATGGCTACACCTTC; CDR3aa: CASTSGGVDFGYGYTF
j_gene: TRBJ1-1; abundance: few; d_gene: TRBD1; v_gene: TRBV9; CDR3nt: TGTGCCAGCAGCCCGGGACAGAGGAACACTGAAGCTTTCTTT; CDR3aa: CASSPGQRNTEAFF
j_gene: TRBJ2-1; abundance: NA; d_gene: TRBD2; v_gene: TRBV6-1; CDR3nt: TGTGCCAGCAGGCAGGGGACTAGCGGCTACAATGAGCAGTTCTTC; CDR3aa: CASRQGTSGYNEQFF
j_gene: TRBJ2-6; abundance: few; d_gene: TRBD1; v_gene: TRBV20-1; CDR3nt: TGCAGTGCTAGCGGACAGGGGCTGGCCTCTGGGGCCAACGTCCTGACTTTC; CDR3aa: CSASGQGLASGANVLTF
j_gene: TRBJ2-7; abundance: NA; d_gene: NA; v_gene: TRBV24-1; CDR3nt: TGTGCCACCAGTGATGCCTACGAGCAGTACTTC; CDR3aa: CATSDAYEQYF
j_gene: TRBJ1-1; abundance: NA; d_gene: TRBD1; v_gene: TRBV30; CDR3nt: TGTGCCTGCGACAGGGGAGGGACTGAAGCTTTCTTT; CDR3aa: CACDRGGTEAFF
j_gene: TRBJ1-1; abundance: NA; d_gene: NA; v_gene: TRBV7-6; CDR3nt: TGTGCCAGCAGCTTAGAGGATGGCAGGGCTGGAGCTTTCTTT; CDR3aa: CASSLEDGRAGAFF
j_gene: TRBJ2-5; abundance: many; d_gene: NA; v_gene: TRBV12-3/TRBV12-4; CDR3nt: TGTGCCAGCAGTTTAGCCCTGACAGACTACCAAGAGACCCAGTACTTC; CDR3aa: CASSLALTDYQETQYF
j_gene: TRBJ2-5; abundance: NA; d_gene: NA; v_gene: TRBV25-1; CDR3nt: TGTGCCAGCAGTCCCCGTTTCAGGGAGAGGACCCAGTACTTC; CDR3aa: CASSPRFRERTQYF
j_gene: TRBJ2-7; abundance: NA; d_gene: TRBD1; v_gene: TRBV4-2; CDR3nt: TGTGCCAGCAGCCGGGGCCCGGGACAGGGATACGAGCAGTACTTC; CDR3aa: CASSRGPGQGYEQYF
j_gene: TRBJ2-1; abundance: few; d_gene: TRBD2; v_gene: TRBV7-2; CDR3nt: TGTGCCAGCAGCTTACCAATAGCGGGACCTTTCTACAATGAGCAGTTCTTC; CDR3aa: CASSLPIAGPFYNEQFF
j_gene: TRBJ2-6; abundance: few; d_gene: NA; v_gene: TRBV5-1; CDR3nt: TGCGCCAGCAACCCAGCCTATTTCTCTGGGGCCAACGTCCTGACTTTC; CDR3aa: CASNPAYFSGANVLTF
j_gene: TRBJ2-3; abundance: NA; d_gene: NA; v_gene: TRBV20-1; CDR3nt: TGCAGTGGTGAATCGGCAGCCTCCACAGATACGCAGTATTTT; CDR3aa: CSGESAASTDTQYF
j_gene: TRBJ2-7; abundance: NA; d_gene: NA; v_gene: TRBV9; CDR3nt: TGTGCCAGCACCCAAGGGCCAGGACCCTACGAGCAGTACTTC; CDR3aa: CASTQGPGPYEQYF
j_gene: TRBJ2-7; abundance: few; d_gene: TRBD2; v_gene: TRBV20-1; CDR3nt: TGCAGTGCTAGAGATCCTAGCGGGGGGGCCCCCTACGAGCAGTACTTC; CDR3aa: CSARDPSGGAPYEQYF
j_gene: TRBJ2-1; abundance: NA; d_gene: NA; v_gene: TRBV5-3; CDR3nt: TGTGCCAGAAGCCTAAGGACCGTCACTCGGCTGGGGGGCTACAATGAGCAGTTCTTC; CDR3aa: CARSLRTVTRLGGYNEQFF
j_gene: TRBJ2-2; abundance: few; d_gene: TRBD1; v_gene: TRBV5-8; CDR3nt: TGTGCCGGCAAGGACAGGGGGCTCGGTTGGCGCACCGGGGAGCTGTTTTTT; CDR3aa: CAGKDRGLGWRTGELFF
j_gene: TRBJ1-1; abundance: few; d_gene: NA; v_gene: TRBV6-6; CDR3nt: TGTGCCAGCAGACGCAAGGGGAACACTGAAGCTTTCTTT; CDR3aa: CASRRKGNTEAFF
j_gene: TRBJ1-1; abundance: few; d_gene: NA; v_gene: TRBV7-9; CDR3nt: TGTGCGTGCACGAGGGGGAAAGCCCTTGGAGACACTGAAGCTTTCTTT; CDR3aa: CACTRGKALGDTEAFF
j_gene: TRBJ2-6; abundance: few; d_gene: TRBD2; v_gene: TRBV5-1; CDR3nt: TGCGCCAGCAGCCTGGGGGGGGGAGCTGGGGCCAACGTCCTGACTTTC; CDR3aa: CASSLGGGAGANVLTF
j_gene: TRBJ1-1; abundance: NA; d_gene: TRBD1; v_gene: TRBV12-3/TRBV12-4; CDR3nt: TGTGCCAGCAGTCTTTGGACAGGGGACACTGAAGCTTTCTTT; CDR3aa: CASSLWTGDTEAFF
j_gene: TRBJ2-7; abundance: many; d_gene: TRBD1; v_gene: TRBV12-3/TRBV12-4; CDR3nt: TGTGCCAGCAGTCCCGGGACAGGCCCCTACGAGCAGTACTTC; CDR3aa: CASSPGTGPYEQYF
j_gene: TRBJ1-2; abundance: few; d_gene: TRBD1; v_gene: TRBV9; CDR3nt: TGTGCCAGCAGCGCTTGGACAGGGAGCTATGGCTACACCTTC; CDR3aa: CASSAWTGSYGYTF
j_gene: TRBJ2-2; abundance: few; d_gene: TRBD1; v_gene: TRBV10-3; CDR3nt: TGTGCCATCAAGACAGGGGGTGCGAGGACCGGGGAGCTGTTTTTT; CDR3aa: CAIKTGGARTGELFF